This TCR beta chain was identified in a study of PD-L1 blockade in urothelial cancer. Study at large: Intravenous atezolizumab, 1,200 mg every 3 weeks, was begun by patients at some point between 2012 and 2014. Median T cell yield per blood sample was over 140,000 cells. About 90% of the 29 patients were men whose urothelial cancer was bladder-origin.

Stated time point: peripheral blood 6 weeks after treatment start. Trimming at V came to 4 bases and at J to 7 bases, leaving 8 bases not matched to a gene. This CDR3 has 14 amino acids. From germline, CDR1 is SGHRS and CDR2 YFSETQ. The data were produced by immunoSEQ multiplex PCR, yet TCRdb's version contains in-frame clones alone and is incomplete. This sample carries around 110,000 clones, about 91% of them seen once, and the ten largest clones take less than 4.5%. Sequencing used PBMCs, obtained around atezolizumab (anti-PD-L1) treatment. The receptor was isolated from a man between 60 and 70 years old with urothelial cancer. This chain links TRBV5-1 with TRBJ2-7, with 10 bases that match TRBD1. The DNA of the CDR3 is TGCGCCAGCAGCGGCGGGACAGGGGTCGTAGAGCAGTACTTC. It codes for CASSGGTGVVEQYF.